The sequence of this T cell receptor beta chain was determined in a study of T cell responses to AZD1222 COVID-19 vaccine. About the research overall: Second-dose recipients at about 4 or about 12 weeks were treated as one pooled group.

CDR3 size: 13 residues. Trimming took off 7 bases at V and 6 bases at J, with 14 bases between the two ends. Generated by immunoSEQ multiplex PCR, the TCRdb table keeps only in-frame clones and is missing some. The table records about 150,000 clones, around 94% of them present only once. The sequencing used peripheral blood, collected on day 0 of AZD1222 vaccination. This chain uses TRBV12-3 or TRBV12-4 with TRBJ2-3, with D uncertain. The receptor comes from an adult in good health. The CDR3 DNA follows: TGTGCCAGCACCCCTGGTGGCTCCGATACGCAGTATTTT. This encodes CASTPGGSDTQYF.